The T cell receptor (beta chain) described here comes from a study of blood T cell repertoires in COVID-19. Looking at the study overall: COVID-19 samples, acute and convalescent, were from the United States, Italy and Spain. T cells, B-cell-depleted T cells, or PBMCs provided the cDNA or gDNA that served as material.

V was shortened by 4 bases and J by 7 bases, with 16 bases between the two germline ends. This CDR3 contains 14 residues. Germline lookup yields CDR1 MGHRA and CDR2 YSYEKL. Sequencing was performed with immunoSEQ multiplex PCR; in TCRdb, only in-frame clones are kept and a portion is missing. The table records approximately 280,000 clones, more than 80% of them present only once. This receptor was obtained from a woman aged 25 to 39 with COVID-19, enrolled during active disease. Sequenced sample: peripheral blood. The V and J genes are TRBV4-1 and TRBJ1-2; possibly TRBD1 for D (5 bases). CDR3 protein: CASSPRSGRVGYTF. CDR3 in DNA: TGCGCCAGCAGCCCAAGGTCTGGCAGGGTTGGCTACACCTTC.